This T cell receptor (beta chain) stems from a study of molecular identifiers for immune sequencing clone quantification (dated by TCRdb to the late 2010s). For the study in its entirety: For a replicate experiment, the RNA from either around 20,000 or 100,000 naive CD8 T cells was divided into five aliquots, and four of those aliquots went on to sequencing. This methods study benchmarked molecular-identifier clustering-based TCR repertoire sequencing (MIDCIRS) and TCR RNA copy counting, using CD8 T cells to do so. Overall study outcomes, separate from this receptor: Naive libraries contained spiked-in Jurkat TCR RNA (roughly 10 copies' worth), which is not part of the donor repertoire. Modeling estimated about 3.3 recovered TCR RNA copies per cell, compared with about 9.3 by digital PCR, which implies about 30% capture efficiency. Clones above 20 RNA copies held over 99% of molecules in CMV-specific effector cells but under 1% in naive cells. Spiked-in Jurkat TCR RNA equivalent to a single cell was reported to be detectable even among some 910,000 naive CD8 T cells. When barcode sub-clustering was omitted, TCR diversity was inflated by chimeric consensus sequences, with chimeras reaching as high as 47%. Highly expanded clone sizes could be underestimated because identical TCR molecules may share a barcode.

The receptor library was made with PCR. Sequencer: NextSeq 500. Bulk TCR libraries were prepared as previously described, using TCR primers listed in Table S5. The Qiagen AllPrep DNA/RNA kit was used to purify total RNA. Before analysis, reads from multiple sequencing runs of one library were combined. The authors' pipeline ran thus. Reads were retained only if the reads had an exact TCR constant sequence, and the retained reads were trimmed to 150 nt and grouped according to their 12-nt molecular barcodes. Reads within each barcode group were sub-clustered using a 15% Levenshtein threshold, and quality-weighted consensus sequences were constructed for each RNA molecule. Non-functional sequences were excluded, and lower-count sequences lying one edit away from another sequence were also excluded. Barcode sub-clusters with fewer than 20% of the maximum read count were removed, based on fitting two negative binomial distributions. Clones were called with MiXCR by TCRdb after fastp trimmed the public reads at Q25, and only in-frame beta chains were retained. Every CDR3 protein is listed once, alongside the most common genes and DNA of its rows. These V and J calls are TCRdb output, not the study's own analysis. This sample holds more than 550,000 distinct CDR3 sequences; 25% were observed only once. The leading ten clones occupy about 0.84% of the sample.

This clonotype was seen at least ten times. Which antigen it targets is not known. Base qualities are not recorded, but no much larger clone differs from it by a single base. Naive CD8 T cell libraries were made from about 21,000 to 970,000 sorted cells using 10%, 30% or 50% of purified RNA. On a BD FACSAria II, naive CD8 T cells were FACS-sorted as CD8+CD4-CCR7+CD45RA+ and collected into RLT Plus buffer. Ten to eleven TCR copies' worth of Jurkat RNA were spiked into about 20,000-1,000,000 naive CD8 T cell samples to test detection sensitivity. CD8 T cells were enriched with RosetteSep CD8+ T Cell Enrichment Cocktail and Ficoll-Paque, followed by ACK red cell lysis. This sequence was found in a human donor in good health. Some libraries in this study had Jurkat cell RNA spiked in. The material sequenced was naive CD8+ T cells from blood, with Jurkat cell RNA spiked in. This sample's cell subset or site label indicates: FACS-sorted CD8+CD4-CCR7+CD45RA+ naive T cells.

The DNA sequence is given as TGTGCCAGCAGCTTGTGGACTAGCGGGGGACAAGAGACCCAGTACTTC. The resulting protein is CASSLWTSGGQETQYF. The chain is encoded by TRBV7-2 joined to TRBJ2-5; a stretch of 13 junction bases matches TRBD2. The germline V gene provides CDR1 SGHTA and CDR2 FQGNSA. The CDR3 numbers 16 residues from cysteine through phenylalanine. The read is trimmed to its CDR3 DNA, 48 bases read in frame from base 1. Trimming accounts for 3 bases at V and 2 bases at J, while the number of junction bases matched to no gene is 3.